The 25 T cell receptor beta chains in this list originate from one sample, sequenced in a study of cytomegalovirus exposure and HLA in healthy donors (dated by TCRdb to the late 2010s). The library was obtained by the immunoSEQ multiplex PCR assay. The multiplex PCR relied on a mix of 60 forward primers for TCR Vbeta segments and 13 reverse primers for TCR Jbeta segments. TCRdb took this table from immuneACCESS and kept in-frame rearrangements with V and J called. Such tables lack part of the clones; where checked against another copy, unresolved V genes explain under half of the gap, and the rest is unexplained. Counted in this sample were 150,000 or so clones; roughly 80% of them appeared once. The biggest ten clones account for about 3.8% of the sample. Input material: PBMCs. Receptors were obtained from a man aged 50 or older in good health and CMV-seropositive.

The chain joins TRBV6-6 to TRBJ1-5; 8 bases line up with TRBD1. Germline CDR1 and CDR2: MNHNY and SVGAGI (reference sequence). V was clipped by 2 bases and J by 7 bases; unmatched bases: 7. The CDR3 extends over 15 amino acids. The CDR3 nucleotides are TGTGCCAGCAGTTACCCAGGACAGGGCTTCCAGCCCCAGCATTTT. Amino acids: CASSYPGQGFQPQHF.

The chain employs TRBV28 and TRBJ1-1; TRBD1 aligns across 7 bases. This CDR3 is built from 13 residues. Per the germline V gene, CDR1 is MDHEN and CDR2 is SYDVKM. The V and J ends lost 8 bases and 5 bases, in that order; junction bases with no gene match: 8. The CDR3 region has the DNA TGTGCCAGCGGCGGACAGGTTGGGACTGAAGCTTTCTTT. It specifies CASGGQVGTEAFF.

The rearrangement uses TRBV11-2 and TRBJ1-6; D is possibly TRBD1 (6 bases). The CDR3 has 16 amino acids. CDR1 and CDR2 from the germline V gene are SGHAT and FQNNGV. V lost 1 base to trimming and J lost 7 bases, with 14 bases between them. The CDR3 DNA reads TGTGCCAGCAGCTTAGTCGAAGGGGGATGGAATTCACCCCTCCACTTT. Its translation is CASSLVEGGWNSPLHF.

The chain uses TRBV11-2 and TRBJ1-1; D unclear. This CDR3 comprises 13 residues. V was clipped by 2 bases and J by 1 base, with 5 bases between them. Germline V gene data show CDR1 as SGHAT and CDR2 as FQNNGV. The CDR3 protein is CASSLLWNTEAFF. The DNA for the CDR3 is TGTGCCAGCAGCTTACTGTGGAACACTGAAGCTTTCTTT. The complete variable domain, with remaining parts taken from reference TRBV11-2 and TRBJ1-1, reads EAGVAQSPRYKIIEKRQSVAFWCNPISGHATLYWYQQILGQGPKLLIQFQNNGVVDDSQLPKDRFSAERLKGVDSTLKIQPAKLEDSAVYLCASSLLWNTEAFFGQGTRLTVV.

This clone showed up just once. This CDR3 reads CASSQDPGAASGAFF. The CDR3 DNA sequence: TGTGCCAGCAGCCAAGATCCGGGTGCAGCCTCTGGAGCTTTCTTT. This chain connects TRBV4-2 to TRBJ1-1, with D unresolved. Germline loops: CDR1 LGHNA, CDR2 YNFKEQ. Trimming stripped 0 bases from V and 10 bases from J, with 18 bases between. The CDR3 has 15 amino acids.

The V and J genes are TRBV4-2 and TRBJ2-1, with D perhaps TRBD2 (6 bases). Trimming cost V 1 base and J 2 bases, with 12 bases left between them. CDR1 is LGHNA and CDR2 is YNFKEQ in the germline V gene. CDR3 length equals 16 residues. The CDR3 nucleotides read TGTGCCAGCAGCCAAGCGTCGGCGGGACCCTACAATGAGCAGTTCTTC. Amino acids: CASSQASAGPYNEQFF.

CDR3 sequence: CASKVAGSYNEQFF. In nucleotides, the CDR3 is TGTGCCAGCAAAGTGGCGGGCTCCTACAATGAGCAGTTCTTC. This chain connects TRBV27 to TRBJ2-1; tentatively, D is TRBD2 (5 bases). This CDR3 has 14 residues. Trimming took off 7 bases at V and 0 bases at J, with 10 bases between the two ends. Germline V gene lookup returns CDR1 MNHEY and CDR2 SMNVEV (reference sequence).

This clone was seen a few times. This chain connects TRBV4-1 to TRBJ2-1; 9 bases match TRBD2. The CDR3 runs 15 residues. V dropped 4 bases and J dropped 1; count of bases not matched to a gene: 2. Germline V gene sequence: CDR1 MGHRA, CDR2 YSYEKL. The DNA of the CDR3 is TGCGCCAGCAGCCGCGGGGGGGCATCCTACAATGAGCAGTTCTTC. Translated: CASSRGGASYNEQFF.

This chain uses TRBV10-1 with TRBJ2-5; possibly TRBD1 for D (6 bases). The CDR3 runs 16 residues. Germline V gives CDR1 WNHNN, CDR2 SYGVQD (reference sequence). The ends were cut back, 1 base at V and 4 bases at J, with 16 bases in the middle. DNA for the CDR3: TGCGCCAGCAGTGAGTGGGCAGGGGTGGGACGAGAGACCCAGTACTTC. Translating gives CASSEWAGVGRETQYF.

The count of this clone is one. This sequence joins TRBV11-2 and TRBJ1-1; no firm D call. V was trimmed by 0 bases and J by 1 base, leaving 6 bases between them. The CDR3 covers 14 residues. Per the germline V gene, CDR1 is SGHAT and CDR2 is FQNNGV. The CDR3 region has the DNA TGTGCCAGCAGCTTAGAAAACAGGAACACTGAAGCTTTCTTT. Translation gives CASSLENRNTEAFF.

V is TRBV4-2 and J is TRBJ2-7; tentatively, D is TRBD2 (7 bases). The V end was cut by 2 bases, the J end by 3 bases, with 17 bases between. CDR3 length: 16 residues. Germline V gene lookup returns CDR1 LGHNA and CDR2 YNFKEQ. The CDR3 is CASSQIGGAMIYEQYF. The CDR3 region has the DNA TGTGCCAGCAGCCAAATTGGGGGGGCTATGATCTACGAGCAGTACTTC.

The chain has TRBV5-4 and TRBJ2-2, with a weak D call TRBD1 (5 bases). CDR1 SGHNT and CDR2 YYREEE come from the germline V gene (reference sequence). V lost 0 bases and J lost 4, with 13 bases in between. This CDR3 is built from 16 residues. CDR3 nucleotides: TGTGCCAGCAGCTTGGCCGGGCAGGGCCGCACCGGGGAGCTGTTTTTT. The encoded protein is CASSLAGQGRTGELFF.

V usage is TRBV10-3 and J usage is TRBJ1-5; D perhaps matches TRBD1 (5 bases). Trimming took off 3 bases at V and 3 bases at J, with 6 bases between the two ends. This CDR3 contains 13 residues. Germline values: CDR1 ENHRY, CDR2 SYGVKD. The CDR3 DNA reads TGTGCCATCAGTGAACAGGCCAATCAGCCCCAGCATTTT. Amino acid sequence: CAISEQANQPQHF.

This rearrangement joins TRBV29-1 to TRBJ1-1; 7 positions agree with TRBD1. The CDR3 contains 13 residues. Germline CDR1 is SQVTM and CDR2 is ANQGSEA. The junction had 9 bases not matched to a gene; V was cut back by 7 bases and J by 4 bases. The CDR3 here is CSAYRGGITEAFF. The DNA of the CDR3 is TGCAGCGCTTACAGGGGTGGGATCACTGAAGCTTTCTTT.

This rearrangement joins TRBV28 to TRBJ2-3; 8 bases agree with TRBD1. Per germline, CDR1 MDHEN and CDR2 SYDVKM. V gave up 5 bases and J gave up 4 bases; unmatched junction bases: 2. The CDR3 runs 13 residues. In DNA form, the CDR3 reads TGTGCCAGCAGTCTGACAGGGGCAGATACGCAGTATTTT. Protein: CASSLTGADTQYF.

This chain uses TRBV30 with TRBJ2-3, with a possible D match to TRBD2 (5 bases). Germline CDR1 is GTSNPN and CDR2 is SVGIG (reference sequence). The length of the CDR3 is 15 residues. Trimming cost V 4 bases and J 6 bases, with 20 bases left between them. The CDR3 region is CAWTPRSRTFDTQYF. The CDR3 coding sequence is TGTGCCTGGACCCCGAGGTCCCGGACTTTCGATACGCAGTATTTT. Full variable domain (missing parts from reference TRBV30 and TRBJ2-3): SQTIHQWPATLVQPVGSPLSLECTVEGTSNPNLYWYRQAAGRGLQLLFYSVGIGQISSEVPQNLSASRPQDRQFILSSKKLLLSDSGFYLCAWTPRSRTFDTQYFGPGTRLTVL.

The rearrangement links TRBV2 to TRBJ2-5; TRBD2 matches at 7 bases. The J call may be faulty, since TRBJ2-7 better matches the DNA end. This CDR3 region has 14 residues. CDR1 is SNHLY, CDR2 FYNNEI, per germline. In nucleotides, the CDR3 is TGTGCCAGCAGAATAGCGGGTAGCTCCTACGAGCAGTACTTC. Translating gives CASRIAGSSYEQYF.

The V call is TRBV6-1, the J call TRBJ1-6, with D perhaps TRBD1 (5 bases). Trimming removed 4 bases from V and 10 bases from J, with 14 bases in between. The germline V gene has CDR1 MNHNS and CDR2 SASEGT. The CDR3 sequence is 14 residues long. This CDR3 is CASSVTEARSPLHF. The DNA of the CDR3 is TGTGCCAGCAGTGTGACAGAAGCCCGGTCACCCCTCCACTTT.

The chain recombines TRBV28 with TRBJ1-1, with TRBD1 matching over 9 bases. Trimming removed 4 bases from V and 4 bases from J; junction bases left unmatched: 7. The CDR3 consists of 15 residues. Germline V lookup: CDR1 MDHEN, CDR2 SYDVKM. The CDR3 DNA reads TGTGCCAGCAGTTCACAGGGGGCCGGGGGCACTGAAGCTTTCTTT. This translates into CASSSQGAGGTEAFF.

As concerns this clone: One end of the junction is discordant with germline, which a read error may explain. In the same sample, other DNA sequences code for this CDR3. This chain uses TRBV19 with TRBJ2-3; TRBD2 aligns across 7 bases. The CDR3 length is 14 residues. In germline, CDR1 is LNHDA, CDR2 SQIVND (reference sequence). The CDR3, as DNA: TGTGCCAGTAGTATCGGCGGGAGCAGAGATACGCAGTATTTT. Amino acids: CASSIGGSRDTQYF.

The chain has TRBV7-9 and TRBJ1-1; unclear D gene. Trimming stripped 1 base from V and 0 bases from J, with 6 bases between. Per germline, CDR1 SEHNR and CDR2 FQNEAQ (reference sequence). The CDR3 contains 14 residues. The CDR3 region is CASSLGQMNTEAFF. The CDR3, as DNA: TGTGCCAGCAGCTTAGGGCAGATGAACACTGAAGCTTTCTTT.

The V call is TRBV6-1, the J call TRBJ2-1, with 8 bases aligning to TRBD2. The J segment lost 0 bases and the V segment lost 6 bases, leaving 4 bases of the junction unmatched. The CDR3 sequence is 15 residues long. Germline CDR1 reads MNHNS; CDR2 reads SASEGT. CDR3 sequence (DNA): TGTGCCAGCAGCCGAGCGGGGGTCTCCTACAATGAGCAGTTCTTC. It translates to CASSRAGVSYNEQFF.

The chain employs TRBV6-5 and TRBJ1-5; perhaps TRBD1 as D (6 bases). The V end lost 0 bases, the J end lost 2 bases, and 8 bases lay between the germline ends. CDR1 is MNHEY, CDR2 SVGAGI, per germline. This CDR3 is built from 15 residues. CDR3 in DNA: TGTGCCAGCAGTTACTCTCGGACAGGCAATCAGCCCCAGCATTTT. Amino acids: CASSYSRTGNQPQHF.

CDR3 protein: CASSLDRGTNYEQYF. CDR3 coding DNA: TGTGCCAGCAGCTTAGATCGGGGAACCAACTACGAGCAGTACTTC. The chain combines TRBV7-2 with TRBJ2-7; maybe TRBD2 (5 bases). CDR1 and CDR2 (germline): SGHTA, FQGNSA. This CDR3 contains 15 residues. Trimming stripped 1 base from V and 3 bases from J, with 13 bases between.

The genes are TRBV6-5 and TRBJ2-2; 7 nucleotides match TRBD2. Germline V gene lookup returns CDR1 MNHEY and CDR2 SVGAGI. J was trimmed by 6 bases and V by 5 bases; bases with no gene match: 3. The CDR3 length is 13 residues. The CDR3 region is CASSGLVSGELFF. DNA of the CDR3: TGTGCCAGCAGTGGACTAGTATCCGGGGAGCTGTTTTTT.